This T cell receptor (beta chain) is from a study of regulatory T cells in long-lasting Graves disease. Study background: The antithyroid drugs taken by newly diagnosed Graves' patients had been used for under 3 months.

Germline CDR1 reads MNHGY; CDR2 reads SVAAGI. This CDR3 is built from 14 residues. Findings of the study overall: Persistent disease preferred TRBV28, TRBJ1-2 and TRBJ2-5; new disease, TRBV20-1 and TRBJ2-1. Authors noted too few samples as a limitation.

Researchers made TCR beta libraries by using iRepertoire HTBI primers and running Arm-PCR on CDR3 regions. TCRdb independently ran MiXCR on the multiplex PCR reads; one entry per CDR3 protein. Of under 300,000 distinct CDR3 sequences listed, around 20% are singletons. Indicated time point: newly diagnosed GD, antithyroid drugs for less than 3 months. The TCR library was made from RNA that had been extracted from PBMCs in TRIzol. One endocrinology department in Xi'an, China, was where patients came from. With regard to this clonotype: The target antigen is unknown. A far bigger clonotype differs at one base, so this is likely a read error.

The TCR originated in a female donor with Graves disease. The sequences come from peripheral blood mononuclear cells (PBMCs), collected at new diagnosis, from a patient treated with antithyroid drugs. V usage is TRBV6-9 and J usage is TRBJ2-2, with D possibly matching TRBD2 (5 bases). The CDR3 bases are TGTGCCAGCAGTTATCAGTCGGATGCCGGGGAGCTGCTTTTT. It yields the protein CASSYQSDAGELLF.